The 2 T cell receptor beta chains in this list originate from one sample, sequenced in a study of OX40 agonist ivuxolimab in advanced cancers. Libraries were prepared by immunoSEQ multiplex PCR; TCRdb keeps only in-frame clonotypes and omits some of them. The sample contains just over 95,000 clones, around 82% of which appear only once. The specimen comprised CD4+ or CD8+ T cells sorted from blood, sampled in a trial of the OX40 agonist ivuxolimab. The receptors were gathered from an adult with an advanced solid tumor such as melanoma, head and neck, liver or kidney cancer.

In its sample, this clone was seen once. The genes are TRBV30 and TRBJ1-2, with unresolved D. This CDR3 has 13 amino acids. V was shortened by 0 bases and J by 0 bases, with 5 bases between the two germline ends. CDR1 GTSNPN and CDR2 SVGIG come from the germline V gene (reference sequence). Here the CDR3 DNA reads TGTGCCTGGAGTGTTTTCCCTAACTATGGCTACACCTTC. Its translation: CAWSVFPNYGYTF.

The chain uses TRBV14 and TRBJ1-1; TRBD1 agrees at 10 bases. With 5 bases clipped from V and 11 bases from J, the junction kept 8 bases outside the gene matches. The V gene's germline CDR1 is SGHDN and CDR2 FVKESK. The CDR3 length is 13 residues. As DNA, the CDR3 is TGTGCCAGCAGCATCGGGACAGGGGATGTGGCTTTCTTT. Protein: CASSIGTGDVAFF.